The following is a T cell receptor (beta chain) sequence with its context. Its target is unknown. This entry comes from a study of blood T cells in healthy people across ages. Study-level findings and limits: Whereas aged donors had fewer naive CD4+ cells, long-lived donors had more of them and higher diversity. No conclusive comparison of naive versus antigen-experienced cells was possible with unsorted PBMCs.

Using a J-beta primer mix together with a sample-barcoded 5' primer, a second PCR was run for 7 to 11 cycles. There were at least 3 million CDR3-containing paired-end reads obtained from each sample. TCRdb reprocessed the 5' RACE reads via MiXCR and lists one record per CDR3 protein. This table holds over 1,500,000 distinct CDR3 sequences, about 50% found once. Peripheral blood samples of around 11 milliliters were drawn from each donor. Germline CDR1 reads SGHRS; CDR2 reads YFSETQ. CDR3 length equals 14 residues. Trimming left V 4 bases short and J 5 bases short, with 13 bases between. The rearrangement joins TRBV5-1 to TRBJ2-1; no firm D call. The source material was blood. The sequence was obtained from a middle-aged woman in good health. This CDR3 is CASSPATQHNEQFF. The DNA of the CDR3 is TGCGCCAGCAGCCCAGCCACGCAACACAATGAGCAGTTCTTC.